This T cell receptor beta chain was captured by sequencing in a study of control samples from healthy donors and cancer patients. The V end was cut by 1 base, the J end by 8 bases, with 12 bases between. Germline V lookup: CDR1 SGHRS, CDR2 YFSETQ. The CDR3 loop spans 14 amino acids. TCRdb's copy holds only in-frame clones and misses some; the assay was immunoSEQ multiplex PCR. The sample table sets out approximately 190,000 clones. This sequence was found in a woman aged 25 to 39 in good health. The chain couples TRBV5-1 to TRBJ1-4; D remains unclear. The sample comprised blood. CDR3 sequence (DNA): TGCGCCAGCAGCTTGACGGCGCAAGGCGAAAAACTGTTTTTT. It translates to CASSLTAQGEKLFF.